This TCR beta chain was identified in a study of shared clonotypes between healthy human individuals. The study's findings and limits: Clonotype sharing across a few donors was observed for roughly 5% of naive CD4 clonotypes. Researchers found naive subsets generally carried larger estimated richness than memory subsets.

V gave up 3 bases and J gave up 7 bases; unmatched junction bases: 5. CDR3 length equals 15 residues. Germline lookup yields CDR1 LNHNV and CDR2 YYDKDF (reference sequence). As defined, naive CD8 cells were CD45RO-negative and positively selected for CCR7, with terminally differentiated effector memory CD45RA+ cells excluded. There were no recent acute infections or vaccinations among the donors, who were healthy HIV-negative adults. For this clone: Its antigen is undetermined.

TCRdb keeps only in-frame clones here, not all; method: immunoSEQ multiplex PCR. The table lists about 750,000 clones, 90% to 95% of them singletons. The chain uses TRBV15 and TRBJ2-1; 11 bases are a match to TRBD2. This clonotype originated in a man aged 30 to 45 in good health. The sample comprised naive CD8+ T cells sorted from blood. The CDR3 loop is CATSSRASGRNEQFF. DNA of the CDR3: TGTGCCACCAGCAGCCGGGCTAGCGGGAGGAATGAGCAGTTCTTC.